This T cell receptor (beta chain) was captured by sequencing in a study of OX40 agonist ivuxolimab in advanced cancers. Points from the study as a whole: At doses 0.1 to 3.0 mg/kg, CD4+ and CD8+ clones expanded. Also present in some nonresponders was a low level of normalized T-cell clonal expansion.

A note on this clone: Its specificity is unknown.

Repertoires were generated with immunoSEQ multiplex PCR, while TCRdb's copy carries only in-frame clones and drops some. The repertoire holds about 21,000 clones, 75% to 85% seen once, with 15% to 25% in the top ten. This CDR3 is built from 15 residues. V shed 3 bases and J shed 3 bases, with 15 bases lying between them. The germline gives CDR1 LNHNV, CDR2 YYDKDF (reference sequence). The origin of this receptor is an adult with an advanced solid tumor such as melanoma, head and neck, liver or kidney cancer. The chain links TRBV15 to TRBJ2-7; the D gene could be TRBD1 or TRBD2 (6 bases each). The source was CD4+ or CD8+ T cells sorted from blood, collected in a trial of the OX40 agonist ivuxolimab. As DNA, the CDR3 is TGTGCCACCAGCAGCCCGAGGGGGGCAGACTACGAGCAGTACTTC. Residues: CATSSPRGADYEQYF. The variable domain in full, completed from reference TRBV15 and TRBJ2-7, reads DAMVIQNPRYQVTQFGKPVTLSCSQTLNHNVMYWYQQKSSQAPKLLFHYYDKDFNNEADTPDNFQSRRPNTSFCFLDIRSPGLGDTAMYLCATSSPRGADYEQYFGPGTRLTVT.